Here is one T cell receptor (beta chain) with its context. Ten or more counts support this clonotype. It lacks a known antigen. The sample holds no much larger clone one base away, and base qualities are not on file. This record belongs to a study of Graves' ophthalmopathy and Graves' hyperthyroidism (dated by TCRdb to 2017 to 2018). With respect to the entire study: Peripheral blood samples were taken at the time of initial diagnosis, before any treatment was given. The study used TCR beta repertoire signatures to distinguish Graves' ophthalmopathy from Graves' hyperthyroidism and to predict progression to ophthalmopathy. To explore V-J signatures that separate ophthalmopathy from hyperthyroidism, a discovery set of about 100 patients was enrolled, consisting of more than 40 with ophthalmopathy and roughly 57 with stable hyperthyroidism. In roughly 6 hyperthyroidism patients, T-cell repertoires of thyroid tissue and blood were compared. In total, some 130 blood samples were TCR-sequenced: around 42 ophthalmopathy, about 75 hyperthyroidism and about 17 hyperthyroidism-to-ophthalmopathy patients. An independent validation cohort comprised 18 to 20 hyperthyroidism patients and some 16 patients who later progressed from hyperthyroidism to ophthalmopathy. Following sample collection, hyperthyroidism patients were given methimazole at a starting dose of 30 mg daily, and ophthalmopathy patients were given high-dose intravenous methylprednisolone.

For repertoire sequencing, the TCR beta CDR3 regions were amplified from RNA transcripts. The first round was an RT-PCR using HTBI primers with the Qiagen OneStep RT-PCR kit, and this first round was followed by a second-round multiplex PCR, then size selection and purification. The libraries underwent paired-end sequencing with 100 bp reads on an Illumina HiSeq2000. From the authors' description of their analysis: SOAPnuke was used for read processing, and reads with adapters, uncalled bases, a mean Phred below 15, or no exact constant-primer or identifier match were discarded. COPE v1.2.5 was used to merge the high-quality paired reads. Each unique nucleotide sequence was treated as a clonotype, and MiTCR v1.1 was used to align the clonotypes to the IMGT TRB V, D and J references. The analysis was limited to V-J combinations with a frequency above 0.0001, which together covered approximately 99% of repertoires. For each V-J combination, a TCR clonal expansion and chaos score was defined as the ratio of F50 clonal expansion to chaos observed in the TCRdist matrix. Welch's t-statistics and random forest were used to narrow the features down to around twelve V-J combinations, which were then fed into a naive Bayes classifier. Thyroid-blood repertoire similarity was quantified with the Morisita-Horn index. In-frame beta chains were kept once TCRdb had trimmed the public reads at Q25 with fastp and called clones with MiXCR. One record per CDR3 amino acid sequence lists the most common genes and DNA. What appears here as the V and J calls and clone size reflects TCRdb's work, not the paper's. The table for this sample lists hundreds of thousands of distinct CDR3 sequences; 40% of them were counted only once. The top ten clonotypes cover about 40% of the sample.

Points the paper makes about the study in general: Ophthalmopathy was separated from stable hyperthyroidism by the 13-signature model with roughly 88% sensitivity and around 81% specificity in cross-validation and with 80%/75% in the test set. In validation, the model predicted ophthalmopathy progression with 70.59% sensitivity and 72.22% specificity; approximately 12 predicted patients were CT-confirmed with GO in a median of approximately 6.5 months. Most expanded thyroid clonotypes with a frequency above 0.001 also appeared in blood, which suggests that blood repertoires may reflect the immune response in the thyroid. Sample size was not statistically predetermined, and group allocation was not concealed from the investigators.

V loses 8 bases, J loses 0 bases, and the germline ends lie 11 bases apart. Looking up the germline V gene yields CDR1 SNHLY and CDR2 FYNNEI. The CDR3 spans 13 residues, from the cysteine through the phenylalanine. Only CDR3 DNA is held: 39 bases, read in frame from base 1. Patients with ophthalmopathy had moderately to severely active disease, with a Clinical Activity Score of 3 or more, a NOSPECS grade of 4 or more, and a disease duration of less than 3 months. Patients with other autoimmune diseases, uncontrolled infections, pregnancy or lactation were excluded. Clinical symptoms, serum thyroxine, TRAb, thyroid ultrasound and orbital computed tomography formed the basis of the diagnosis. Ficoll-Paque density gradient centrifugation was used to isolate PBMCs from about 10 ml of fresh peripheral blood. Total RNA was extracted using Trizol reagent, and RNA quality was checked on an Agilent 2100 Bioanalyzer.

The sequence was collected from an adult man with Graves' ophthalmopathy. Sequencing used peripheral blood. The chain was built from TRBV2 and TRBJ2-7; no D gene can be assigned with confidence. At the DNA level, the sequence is TGTGCCAGCCAGTGGCAGCCCTCCTACGAGCAGTACTTC. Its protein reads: CASQWQPSYEQYF.